This TCR beta chain is drawn from a study of T cell changes during pregnancy in multiple sclerosis. The protocol was immunoSEQ multiplex PCR, while the TCRdb copy is restricted to in-frame clones and leaves out a portion. The repertoire holds 100,000 or so clones, with around 94% as singletons. Between the trimmed V and J ends, which lost 1 base and 4 bases, there was a span of 19 bases. The CDR3 length is 16 residues. Germline V gene lookup returns CDR1 GTSNPN and CDR2 SVGIG (reference sequence). V gene TRBV30 combines with J gene TRBJ1-1, with D unclear. This TCR came from a female donor in good health, enrolled as a control in a pregnancy study. The sequencing here drew on peripheral blood, taken after pregnancy. The CDR3 here is CAWSEIMEVSPTEAFF. CDR3 nucleotides: TGTGCCTGGAGTGAAATAATGGAGGTGTCCCCCACTGAAGCTTTCTTT.